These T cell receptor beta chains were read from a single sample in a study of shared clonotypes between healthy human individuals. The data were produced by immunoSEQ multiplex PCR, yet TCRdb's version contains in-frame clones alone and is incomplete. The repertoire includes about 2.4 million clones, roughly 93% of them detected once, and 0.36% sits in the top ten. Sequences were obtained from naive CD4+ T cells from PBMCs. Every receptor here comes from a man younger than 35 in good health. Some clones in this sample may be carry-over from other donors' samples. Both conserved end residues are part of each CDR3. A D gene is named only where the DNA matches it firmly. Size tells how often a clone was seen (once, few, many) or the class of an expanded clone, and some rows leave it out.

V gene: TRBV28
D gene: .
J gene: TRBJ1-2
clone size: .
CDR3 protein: CASSLARYGHGYTF
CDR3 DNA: TGTGCCAGCAGTTTAGCACGTTATGGGCATGGCTACACCTTC

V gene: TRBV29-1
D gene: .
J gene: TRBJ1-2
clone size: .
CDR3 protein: CSATNHDSLNYGYTF
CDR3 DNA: TGCAGCGCTACCAACCATGACAGTCTTAACTATGGCTACACCTTC

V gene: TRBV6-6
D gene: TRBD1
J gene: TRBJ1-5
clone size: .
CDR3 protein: CASSSDRGQQPQHF
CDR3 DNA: TGTGCCAGCAGTTCCGACAGGGGGCAACAGCCCCAGCATTTT

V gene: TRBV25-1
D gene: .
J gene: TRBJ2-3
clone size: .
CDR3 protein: CASSEIRGSDTQYF
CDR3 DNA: TGTGCCAGCAGTGAAATCCGGGGGTCAGATACGCAGTATTTT

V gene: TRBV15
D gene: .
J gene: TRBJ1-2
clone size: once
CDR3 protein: CATSPDQGVTYGYTF
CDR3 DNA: TGTGCCACCAGCCCCGACCAAGGAGTTACCTATGGCTACACCTTC

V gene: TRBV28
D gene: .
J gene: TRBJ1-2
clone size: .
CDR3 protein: CASSLRQAGYGYTF
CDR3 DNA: TGTGCCAGCAGTTTGAGGCAGGCGGGCTATGGCTACACCTTC

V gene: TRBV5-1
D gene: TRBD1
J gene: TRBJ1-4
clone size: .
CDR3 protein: CASSLGTGINEKLFF
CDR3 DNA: TGCGCCAGCAGCCTCGGGACAGGGATTAATGAAAAACTGTTTTTT

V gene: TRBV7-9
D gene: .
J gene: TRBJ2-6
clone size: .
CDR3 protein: CASSSPGTGFLLSVNVLTF
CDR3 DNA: TGTGCCAGCAGCTCCCCCGGGACGGGATTCCTTCTGAGTGTCAACGTCCTGACTTTC

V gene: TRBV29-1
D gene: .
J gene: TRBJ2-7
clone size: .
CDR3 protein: CSVEDPRNYEQYF
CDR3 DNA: TGCAGCGTTGAAGATCCAAGGAACTACGAGCAGTACTTC

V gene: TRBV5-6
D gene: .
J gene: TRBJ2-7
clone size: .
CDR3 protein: CASSLEIAYEQYF
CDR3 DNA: TGTGCCAGCAGCTTGGAGATAGCCTACGAGCAGTACTTC

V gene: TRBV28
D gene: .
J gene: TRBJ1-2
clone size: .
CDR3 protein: CASRPPFRQGSGYGYTF
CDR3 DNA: TGTGCCAGCAGACCCCCCTTCAGGCAGGGGAGCGGCTATGGCTACACCTTC

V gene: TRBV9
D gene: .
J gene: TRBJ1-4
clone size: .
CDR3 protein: CASSPDGSTNEKLFF
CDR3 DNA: TGTGCCAGCAGCCCGGACGGATCAACTAATGAAAAACTGTTTTTT

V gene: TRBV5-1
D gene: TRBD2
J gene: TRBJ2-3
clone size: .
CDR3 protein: CASSLTSGPEGTQYF
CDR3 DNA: TGCGCCAGCAGCTTGACTAGCGGCCCTGAAGGTACGCAGTATTTT

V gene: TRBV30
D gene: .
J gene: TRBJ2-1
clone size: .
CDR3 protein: CACFGPSSYNEQFF
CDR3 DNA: TGTGCCTGCTTCGGCCCTAGCTCCTACAATGAGCAGTTCTTC

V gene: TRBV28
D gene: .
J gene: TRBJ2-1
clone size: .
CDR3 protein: CASSGRRRWNEQFF
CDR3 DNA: TGTGCCAGCAGTGGACGAAGGAGGTGGAATGAGCAGTTCTTC

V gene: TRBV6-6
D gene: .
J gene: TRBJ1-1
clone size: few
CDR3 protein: CASVPEPMNTEAFF
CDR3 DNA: TGTGCCAGCGTCCCGGAACCGATGAACACTGAAGCTTTCTTT

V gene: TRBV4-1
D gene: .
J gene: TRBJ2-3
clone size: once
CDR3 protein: CASSQEGGSSTDTQYF
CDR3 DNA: TGCGCCAGCAGCCAAGAGGGCGGCTCTAGCACAGATACGCAGTATTTT

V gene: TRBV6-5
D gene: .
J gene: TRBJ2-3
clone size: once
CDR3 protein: CASSRDWGTDTQYF
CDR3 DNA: TGTGCCAGCAGCCGGGACTGGGGCACAGATACGCAGTATTTT

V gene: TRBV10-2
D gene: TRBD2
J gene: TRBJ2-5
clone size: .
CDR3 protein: CASGVSGRGETQYF
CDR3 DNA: TGCGCCAGTGGGGTTAGCGGGCGAGGGGAGACCCAGTACTTC

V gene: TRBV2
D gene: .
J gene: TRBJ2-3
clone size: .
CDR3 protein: CASRSTRPPDTQYF
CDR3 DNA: TGTGCCAGCAGGTCGACCCGCCCCCCAGATACGCAGTATTTT

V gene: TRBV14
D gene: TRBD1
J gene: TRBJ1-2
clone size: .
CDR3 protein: CASSQDGGQGAYGYTF
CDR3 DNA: TGTGCCAGCAGCCAAGATGGCGGACAGGGGGCATATGGCTACACCTTC

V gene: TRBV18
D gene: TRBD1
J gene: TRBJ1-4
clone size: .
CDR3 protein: CASSPQDRGQRGGDEKLFF
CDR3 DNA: TGTGCCAGCTCACCACAGGACAGGGGGCAACGCGGTGGGGATGAAAAACTGTTTTTT

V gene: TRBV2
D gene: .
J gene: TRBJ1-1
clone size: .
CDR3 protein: CASSLQGNTEAFF
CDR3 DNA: TGTGCCAGCAGTCTACAGGGGAACACTGAAGCTTTCTTT